The 5 T cell receptor beta chains given below trace back to one sample, sequenced in a study of blood T cell repertoires in COVID-19. Sequenced by immunoSEQ multiplex PCR; TCRdb stores in-frame clones only, minus some. The sample holds 430,000 or so clones, roughly 89% seen once. Sequencing used peripheral blood. These TCRs come from a man in his late teens or twenties with COVID-19, enrolled during active disease.

The rearrangement uses TRBV5-1 and TRBJ1-3; D is undetermined. The CDR3 contains 14 residues. The V gene's germline CDR1 is SGHRS and CDR2 YFSETQ. Trimming left V 1 base short and J 4 bases short, with 9 bases between. CDR3 coding DNA: TGCGCCAGCAGCTTGCCCGGCGGGGGAAACACCATATATTTT. Translation gives CASSLPGGGNTIYF.

CDR3 DNA sequence: TGTGCCAGCAGCCTCGTCCCCGGGGGAGGGGGTAAGGACGAGCAGTACTTC. Translated, it gives CASSLVPGGGGKDEQYF. This chain joins TRBV5-4 and TRBJ2-7, with D possibly TRBD2 on 7 matching bases. Trimming shortened V by 4 bases and J by 5 bases, and 25 bases separated the two germline ends. The CDR3 has 17 residues. Germline CDR1 and CDR2: SGHNT and YYREEE (reference sequence). Full variable domain (rest looked up from reference TRBV5-4 and TRBJ2-7): ETGVTQSPTHLIKTRGQQVTLRCSSQSGHNTVSWYQQALGQGPQFIFQYYREEENGRGNFPPRFSGLQFPNYSSELNVNALELDDSALYLCASSLVPGGGGKDEQYFGPGTRLTVT.

V usage is TRBV30 and J usage is TRBJ2-3, with 11 bases identical to TRBD2. This CDR3 contains 16 residues. Germline assignment: CDR1 GTSNPN and CDR2 SVGIG (reference sequence). V lost 2 bases to trimming and J lost 2 bases; unmatched junction nucleotides: 6. In nucleotides, the CDR3 is TGTGCCTGGAGTAGGGGGACTAGCGGTGTCACAGATACGCAGTATTTT. It yields the protein CAWSRGTSGVTDTQYF.

Notes on this clone: Other DNA sequences in the same sample also yield this CDR3. This chain connects TRBV13 to TRBJ1-1, with unresolved D. Looked up from germline, CDR1 is PRHDT and CDR2 is FYEKMQ (reference sequence). V was clipped by 0 bases and J by 5 bases, with 4 bases between them. The CDR3 consists of 12 residues. CDR3 loop: CASSLGRTEAFF. The CDR3 coding sequence is TGTGCCAGCAGCTTAGGGCGGACTGAAGCTTTCTTT.

The chain employs TRBV19 and TRBJ2-1; tentative D call: TRBD1 (6 bases). CDR1 is LNHDA and CDR2 is SQIVND in the germline V gene (reference sequence). V lost 5 bases and J 2 bases, leaving 10 bases between the germline ends. The CDR3 is 14 residues long. The CDR3: CASSQQGPYNEQFF. CDR3 nucleotides: TGTGCCAGTAGTCAACAGGGTCCCTACAATGAGCAGTTCTTC. The full variable domain, completed using reference TRBV19 and TRBJ2-1, is DGGITQSPKYLFRKEGQNVTLSCEQNLNHDAMYWYRQDPGQGLRLIYYSQIVNDFQKGDIAEGYSVSREKKESFPLTVTSAQKNPTAFYLCASSQQGPYNEQFFGPGTRLTVL.